A selection of T cell receptor beta chains follows, all from one sample in a study of T cell responses to AZD1222 COVID-19 vaccine. Method: immunoSEQ multiplex PCR; TCRdb's copy keeps in-frame clones and lacks some. The data contain approximately 100,000 clones, approximately 89% of them seen just once; the ten biggest clones take up 4% to 5.5%. The starting material was peripheral blood, obtained on day 0 of AZD1222 vaccination. These receptors were collected from an adult in good health. CDR3s include the opening cysteine and the closing phenylalanine or tryptophan. Each record gives: J gene, V gene, D gene, clone size, CDR3 protein, CDR3 DNA. A D gene is named only where the DNA matches it firmly. Some rows mark clone size as missing; the rest say once, few, many or name a class of expanded clone.

>TRBJ2-7|TRBV11-2|-|-
CASSLGIWGSYEQYF
TGTGCCAGCAGTTTGGGGATCTGGGGCTCCTACGAGCAGTACTTC
>TRBJ2-5|TRBV9|-|-
CASSVVSEGGETQYF
TGTGCCAGCAGCGTAGTTAGTGAGGGAGGAGAGACCCAGTACTTC
>TRBJ2-7|TRBV28|TRBD1|-
CASSLVNRGPNEQYF
TGTGCCAGCAGTTTAGTCAACAGGGGGCCCAACGAGCAGTACTTC
>TRBJ2-7|TRBV12-1|-|-
CASSFHSYEQYF
TGTGCCAGCAGCTTCCACTCCTACGAGCAGTACTTC
>TRBJ1-1|TRBV2|-|-
CASKVGAFNTEAFF
TGTGCCAGCAAAGTGGGGGCTTTTAACACTGAAGCTTTCTTT
>TRBJ1-5|TRBV27|-|-
CASSLARGNQPQHF
TGTGCCAGCAGTTTAGCCAGGGGCAATCAGCCCCAGCATTTT
>TRBJ1-5|TRBV15|-|few
CATSRDWAGAGQPQHF
TGTGCCACCAGCAGAGATTGGGCGGGGGCCGGTCAGCCCCAGCATTTT
>TRBJ1-3|TRBV7-2|-|-
CASSLDGYSGNTIYF
TGTGCCAGCAGCTTAGACGGATACTCTGGAAACACCATATATTTT
>TRBJ1-2|TRBV6-5|-|-
CASRLGVYGYTF
TGTGCCAGCAGGCTGGGAGTCTATGGCTACACCTTC
>TRBJ2-2|TRBV10-3|-|-
CAIRARGNTGELFF
TGTGCCATCAGGGCCAGGGGGAACACCGGGGAGCTGTTTTTT
>TRBJ1-4|TRBV30|TRBD1|-
CASDRAELSTNEKLFF
TGTGCCTCGGACAGGGCAGAACTTTCAACTAATGAAAAACTGTTTTTT
>TRBJ1-5|TRBV2|-|-
CASSRSFGGQLDGGQPQHF
TGTGCCAGCAGTCGATCGTTCGGTGGGCAGCTGGACGGAGGTCAGCCCCAGCATTTT
>TRBJ1-1|TRBV12-3/TRBV12-4|-|-
CASSFGGYGAFF
TGTGCCAGCAGTTTTGGGGGGTACGGGGCTTTCTTT
>TRBJ1-4|TRBV29-1|-|-
CSVGGGDTEKLFF
TGCAGCGTTGGGGGCGGCGATACTGAAAAACTGTTTTTT
>TRBJ2-2|TRBV18|-|few
CASSTRRPDNTGELFF
TGTGCCAGCTCAACCAGGAGGCCCGATAACACCGGGGAGCTGTTTTTT
>TRBJ2-7|TRBV29-1|-|-
CSVGTLYEQYF
TGCAGCGTTGGGACACTCTACGAGCAGTACTTC
>TRBJ1-2|TRBV7-9|-|-
CASTQQGASIYGYTF
TGTGCCAGCACCCAACAGGGCGCCTCCATCTATGGCTACACCTTC
>TRBJ1-1|TRBV5-4|-|-
CASSSGQKGAFF
TGTGCCAGCAGCTCCGGACAAAAAGGAGCTTTCTTT
>TRBJ1-5|TRBV18|TRBD1|-
CASSPRDSSNQPQHF
TGTGCCAGCTCACCACGGGACAGCAGCAATCAGCCCCAGCATTTT
>TRBJ1-5|TRBV6-2/TRBV6-3|TRBD1|-
CASSRDRRDDQPQHF
TGTGCCAGCAGTCGGGACAGGAGGGATGATCAGCCCCAGCATTTT
>TRBJ2-4|TRBV6-5|-|-
CASRDLAKNIQYF
TGTGCCAGCAGGGATCTAGCCAAAAACATTCAGTACTTC
>TRBJ1-3|TRBV6-6|-|few
CASSYGTSSSGNTIYF
TGTGCCAGCAGCTACGGGACGTCGAGCTCTGGAAACACCATATATTTT
>TRBJ2-5|TRBV19|-|-
CASSKGRLQETQYF
TGTGCCAGTAGTAAGGGACGTTTGCAAGAGACCCAGTACTTC
>TRBJ1-2|TRBV12-3/TRBV12-4|-|-
CASSLSRIGYTF
TGTGCCAGCAGTTTATCTAGGATTGGCTACACCTTC
>TRBJ1-4|TRBV27|TRBD1|once
CASGHGQGAPKGNEKLFF
TGTGCCAGCGGCCACGGACAGGGGGCCCCGAAAGGTAATGAAAAACTGTTTTTT
>TRBJ2-7|TRBV28|TRBD1|-
CASSWAGGRSYEQYF
TGTGCCAGCAGTTGGGCAGGGGGCCGGTCCTACGAGCAGTACTTC
>TRBJ2-7|TRBV6-6|-|once
CASTDGGGYEQYF
TGTGCCAGCACGGACGGTGGCGGGTACGAGCAGTACTTC
>TRBJ2-7|TRBV6-5|-|-
CASRLPGPYEQYF
TGTGCCAGCAGGTTGCCGGGGCCCTACGAGCAGTACTTC
>TRBJ2-7|TRBV7-9|-|once
CASSSGTANYEQYF
TGTGCCAGCAGCAGCGGGACAGCTAACTACGAGCAGTACTTC